This T cell receptor beta chain was profiled in a study of Graves' ophthalmopathy and Graves' hyperthyroidism (dated 2018 in TCRdb). Study-wide context: Peripheral blood samples were taken at the time of initial diagnosis, before any treatment was given. TCR beta repertoire signatures were used to distinguish Graves' ophthalmopathy from Graves' hyperthyroidism and to predict progression to ophthalmopathy. In total, 135 blood samples were TCR-sequenced: fewer than 50 ophthalmopathy, roughly 77 hyperthyroidism and some 17 hyperthyroidism-to-ophthalmopathy patients. To explore V-J signatures that separate ophthalmopathy from hyperthyroidism, a discovery set of approximately 100 patients was enrolled, consisting of about 45 with ophthalmopathy and around 57 with stable hyperthyroidism. The independent validation cohort included about 19 hyperthyroidism patients plus 17 patients who later progressed from hyperthyroidism to ophthalmopathy. T-cell repertoires of thyroid tissue and blood were compared in a handful of hyperthyroidism patients. Once sampling was done, hyperthyroidism patients were given methimazole at a starting dose of 30 mg daily, while ophthalmopathy patients were given high-dose intravenous methylprednisolone. The approximately 95 discovery patients were divided at random into training and test sets in a 7:3 ratio.

TCR beta CDR3 regions were amplified from RNA transcripts for repertoire sequencing. The first round was an RT-PCR using HTBI primers with the Qiagen OneStep RT-PCR kit, and this first round was followed by a second-round multiplex PCR, then size selection and purification. Libraries were sequenced paired-end with 100 bp reads on an Illumina HiSeq2000. On the authors' methods: Reads were processed with SOAPnuke, discarding reads with adapters, uncalled bases, mean Phred below 15, or no exact constant-primer or identifier match. COPE v1.2.5 was used to merge high-quality paired reads. Clonotypes were defined as unique nucleotide sequences and were aligned to IMGT TRB V, D and J references using MiTCR v1.1. The analysis was limited to V-J combinations with a frequency above 0.0001, which together covered just over 98% of the repertoires. A TCR clonal expansion and chaos score per V-J combination was defined as the ratio of F50 clonal expansion to chaos observed in the TCRdist matrix. Welch's t-statistics and random forest were used to reduce features to about a dozen V-J combinations, which were fed into a naive Bayes classifier. The similarity between thyroid and blood repertoires was quantified using the Morisita-Horn index. Starting from the raw public reads, TCRdb applied fastp trimming at Q25, assembled clones with MiXCR and retained in-frame beta chains. Every CDR3 protein is listed once, alongside the most common genes and DNA of its rows. The authors' filters were not applied to this entry. The sample records approximately 210,000 distinct CDR3 sequences, around 28% of which are singletons. 8.5% to 9.5% of the sample rests with the top ten.

Ophthalmopathy patients had moderately to severely active disease, Clinical Activity Score of at least 3, NOSPECS grade of at least 4, and disease duration under 3 months. Patients with other autoimmune diseases, uncontrolled infections, pregnancy or lactation were excluded from the study. Clinical symptoms, serum thyroxine, TRAb, thyroid ultrasound and orbital computed tomography formed the basis of the diagnosis. PBMCs were isolated from 8 to 10 ml of fresh peripheral blood by Ficoll-Paque density gradient centrifugation. Total RNA was extracted with Trizol reagent and quality-checked on an Agilent 2100 Bioanalyzer. The CDR1 and CDR2 encoded by the germline V gene are MNHEY and SVGEGT. The CDR3 sequence holds 16 residues, the cysteine and phenylalanine included. Only the CDR3 DNA is retained, 48 bases long and in frame from the first base. V has 2 bases trimmed and J has 4 bases trimmed; junction bases matching no gene number 5.

Broad study findings and their caveats: In validation, the model predicted ophthalmopathy progression with 70.59% sensitivity and approximately 72% specificity; more than ten predicted patients were CT-confirmed with GO in a median of about 7.1 months. No statistical method was used to set the sample size in advance, and the investigators knew which group each participant was assigned to. Ophthalmopathy was separated from stable hyperthyroidism by the 13-signature model with roughly 88% sensitivity and 81% to 84% specificity in cross-validation and with 80%/75% in the test set. Most of the expanded thyroid clonotypes with a frequency above 0.001 were also detected in blood, and it was suggested that the thyroid immune response may be reflected by blood repertoires.

This clonotype was picked up many times. Its antigen target is currently unknown. Base qualities were left out, and no much larger clone turns up one base away. Sequenced sample: peripheral blood. The sequence derives from a man in his forties or fifties with Graves' ophthalmopathy. Donor details come from another sample of the same person, matched by shared clones. The chain is assembled from TRBV6-2 or TRBV6-3 and TRBJ2-6; 7 central nucleotides agree with TRBD2. The DNA sequence is as follows: TGTGCCAGCAGTTACGGGAGGGGTTACGGGGCCAACGTCCTGACTTTC. Translation gives CASSYGRGYGANVLTF.